The 14 T cell receptor beta chains given below trace back to one sample, sequenced in a study of PD-L1 blockade in urothelial cancer. Sequenced by immunoSEQ multiplex PCR; TCRdb stores in-frame clones only, minus some. The sample includes around 22,000 clones, around nine tenths seen only once; the top ten take around 3.3%. The input for sequencing was PBMCs, taken around atezolizumab (anti-PD-L1) treatment. Receptors originate from a man in his fifties with urothelial cancer.

The chain employs TRBV25-1 and TRBJ2-7; 9 bases match TRBD1. The germline V gene encodes CDR1 MGHDK and CDR2 SYGVNS. The V segment lost 3 bases and the J segment 4 bases; nucleotides outside the gene matches: 7. This CDR3 contains 15 residues. The DNA of the CDR3 is TGTGCCAGCAGTGATACCGGGACAGGGTTATACGAGCAGTACTTC. It translates to CASSDTGTGLYEQYF.

The rearrangement joins TRBV28 to TRBJ1-4; D is uncertain. The V gene lost 3 bases and the J gene lost 7 bases, with 6 bases spanning the gap. The CDR3 extends over 12 amino acids. The V gene's germline CDR1 is MDHEN and CDR2 SYDVKM. The CDR3 loop reads CASSFVSEKLFF. The CDR3 DNA sequence: TGTGCCAGCAGTTTTGTCTCTGAAAAACTGTTTTTT.

The rearrangement links TRBV29-1 to TRBJ2-7; D remains ambiguous. The CDR3 runs 12 residues. CDR1 SQVTM and CDR2 ANQGSEA come from the germline V gene. Trimming cost V 6 bases and J 5 bases, with 14 bases left between them. CDR3 DNA sequence: TGCAGCGTCCTCGGTCCCCCCAACGAGCAGTACTTC. It yields the protein CSVLGPPNEQYF.

In DNA form, the CDR3 reads TGTGCCACCGGGGTGGCAGGCGGCTACACCTTC. Translated, it gives CATGVAGGYTF. The rearrangement joins TRBV10-3 to TRBJ1-2; D not certain. The CDR3 runs to 11 residues. V lost 10 bases to trimming and J lost 8 bases, with 14 bases between them. Per the germline V gene, CDR1 is ENHRY and CDR2 is SYGVKD.

This clone is judged medium-sized (0.01 to 0.1%). J is TRBJ2-2 and V is TRBV19, with D unresolved. Trimming took 1 base from V and 4 from J, leaving 4 bases between them. CDR1 LNHDA and CDR2 SQIVND come from the germline V gene (reference sequence). The CDR3 is 13 residues long. The CDR3: CASSIGLTGELFF. The CDR3 DNA is TGTGCCAGTAGTATAGGTCTCACCGGGGAGCTGTTTTTT. The variable domain in full, completed from reference TRBV19 and TRBJ2-2, reads DGGITQSPKYLFRKEGQNVTLSCEQNLNHDAMYWYRQDPGQGLRLIYYSQIVNDFQKGDIAEGYSVSREKKESFPLTVTSAQKNPTAFYLCASSIGLTGELFFGEGSRLTVL.

This sequence joins TRBV5-1 and TRBJ2-5; D may be TRBD2 (7 bases). CDR3 length: 14 amino acids. V was clipped by 2 bases and J by 5 bases, with 13 bases between them. Germline V gives CDR1 SGHRS, CDR2 YFSETQ. The CDR3 sequence: CASSLTGGLETQYF. The CDR3 coding sequence is TGCGCCAGCAGCTTAACGGGGGGCCTGGAGACCCAGTACTTC.

The chain employs TRBV30 and TRBJ2-1; perhaps TRBD2 as D (5 bases). The CDR3 runs 15 residues. The V end was cut by 3 bases, the J end by 2 bases, with 14 bases between. Germline loops: CDR1 GTSNPN, CDR2 SVGIG (reference sequence). CDR3 DNA sequence: TGTGCCTGGAGAAGGACTTTAAAGGCCTACAATGAGCAGTTCTTC. Its protein is CAWRRTLKAYNEQFF.

This chain uses TRBV30 with TRBJ2-3; D gene ambiguous. CDR1 is GTSNPN, CDR2 SVGIG, per germline (reference sequence). This CDR3 comprises 12 residues. Deletions cut 1 base from V and 5 bases from J, with 7 bases between. CDR3 in amino acids: CAWSAHRDTQYF. As DNA, the CDR3 is TGTGCCTGGAGTGCCCACAGAGATACGCAGTATTTT.

V usage is TRBV11-2 and J usage is TRBJ1-2; 8 nucleotides align to TRBD1. V shed 0 bases and J 4 bases; nucleotides not matched to a gene: 10. Germline V gene data show CDR1 as SGHAT and CDR2 as FQNNGV. The CDR3 is 17 amino acids. The CDR3 DNA reads as TGTGCCAGCAGCTTAGAATCGGGGACAGGTTCCTTCTATGGCTACACCTTC. It specifies CASSLESGTGSFYGYTF.

V and J are TRBV28 and TRBJ1-2; 9 bases map to TRBD1. With V trimmed by 6 bases and J by 2 bases, 4 bases remained unmatched. Germline-derived CDR1 and CDR2 are MDHEN and SYDVKM. This CDR3 contains 14 residues. CDR3 in amino acids: CASSSGTGNYGYTF. The CDR3 DNA reads TGTGCCAGCAGCTCCGGGACAGGGAACTATGGCTACACCTTC.

This clone was seen once. The chain is built from TRBV6-5 and TRBJ2-4; 7 positions agree with TRBD2. The CDR3 totals 14 residues. Trimming cost V 8 bases and J 3 bases; bases outside gene matches: 7. Germline-derived CDR1 and CDR2 are MNHEY and SVGAGI. This chain's CDR3 is CASSSGVVKNIQYF. The CDR3 region has the DNA TGTGCCAGCTCGAGCGGGGTCGTCAAAAACATTCAGTACTTC.

This clone has a single count. The rearrangement joins TRBV6-1 to TRBJ2-7; D is unclear. Germline V lookup: CDR1 MNHNS, CDR2 SASEGT. V lost 1 base, J lost 3 bases, and 13 bases lay in between. The CDR3 sequence is 15 residues long. The CDR3: CASSEGRSVFYEQYF. The DNA of the CDR3 is TGTGCCAGCAGTGAAGGCAGGTCAGTATTCTACGAGCAGTACTTC.

CDR3 nucleotides: TGTGCCAGCAGCCAAATACCCGGGACAGGGGTGGTAGATACGCAGTATTTT. It specifies CASSQIPGTGVVDTQYF. V usage is TRBV4-2 and J usage is TRBJ2-3; 10 bases line up with TRBD1. This CDR3 contains 17 residues. Per germline, CDR1 LGHNA and CDR2 YNFKEQ. The V gene end was trimmed by 2 bases and the J gene end by 5 bases; junction bases not matched to a gene: 10.

The chain joins TRBV7-2 to TRBJ2-2; perhaps TRBD1 as D (6 bases). Trimming left V 7 bases short and J 3 bases short, with 15 bases between. Per germline, CDR1 SGHTA and CDR2 FQGNSA. The CDR3 has 15 residues. CDR3 in amino acids: CASTPGVFYTGELFF. The CDR3, as DNA: TGTGCCAGCACTCCAGGGGTCTTCTACACCGGGGAGCTGTTTTTT.